These 32 T cell receptor beta chains originate from one sample sequenced in a study of shared clonotypes between healthy human individuals. The method was immunoSEQ multiplex PCR; TCRdb's version includes in-frame clones alone and lacks a portion of them. Of fewer than 850,000 clones listed, about 78% were seen once; the top ten hold 1.8%. The material sequenced was memory CD4+ T cells sorted from blood. This sample's subset: CD45RA-negative fraction. These receptors all come from a woman aged 25-40 years in good health.

The genes are TRBV5-4 and TRBJ2-2; 7 nucleotides agree with TRBD2. V was pared by 1 base and J by 4 bases, with 10 bases of the junction left unmatched. Germline-derived CDR1 and CDR2 are SGHNT and YYREEE (reference sequence). CDR3 length equals 17 residues. The CDR3 DNA sequence: TGTGCCAGCAGCTTGAGGTCGCGACTAGCACCCACCGGGGAGCTGTTTTTT. Amino acids: CASSLRSRLAPTGELFF.

The chain recombines TRBV29-1 with TRBJ2-5; D is possibly TRBD2 (6 bases). With the DNA end fitting TRBJ2-7 better, the J assignment may be wrong. Germline CDR1 is SQVTM and CDR2 is ANQGSEA. The CDR3 runs 12 residues. The chain's CDR3 is CSVAGTSYEQYF. The CDR3 DNA follows: TGCAGCGTCGCCGGGACTTCCTACGAGCAGTACTTC.

This clone came up a few times. The chain combines TRBV2 with TRBJ1-4; D possibly corresponds to TRBD1 (6 bases). V gave up 3 bases and J gave up 8 bases, with 13 bases separating them. The CDR3 is made up of 14 amino acids. Per germline, CDR1 SNHLY and CDR2 FYNNEI. In DNA, the CDR3 is TGTGCCAGCAGTGACGGGGGGGCTGGCGAAAAACTGTTTTTT. Residues: CASSDGGAGEKLFF. Supplemented by reference TRBV2 and TRBJ1-4, the full variable domain reads EPEVTQTPSHQVTQMGQEVILRCVPISNHLYFYWYRQILGQKVEFLVSFYNNEISEKSEIFDDQFSVERPDGSNFTLKIRSTKLEDSAMYFCASSDGGAGEKLFFGSGTQLSVL.

The chain combines TRBV25-1 with TRBJ2-1; 8 bases fit TRBD2. Unmatched junction bases numbered 15, after V lost 6 bases and J lost 2 bases. This CDR3 is 18 amino acids long. The germline V gene encodes CDR1 MGHDK and CDR2 SYGVNS. Written as DNA, the CDR3 is TGTGCCAGCAGCGCGGAACTAGCGGAGGAAGTAGCCTACAATGAGCAGTTCTTC. Its translation: CASSAELAEEVAYNEQFF. The whole variable domain, filled in from reference TRBV25-1 and TRBJ2-1, reads EADIYQTPRYLVIGTGKKITLECSQTMGHDKMYWYQQDPGMELHLIHYSYGVNSTEKGDLSSESTVSRIRTEHFPLTLESARPSHTSQYLCASSAELAEEVAYNEQFFGPGTRLTVL.

The chain carries TRBV5-4 and TRBJ1-3, with 7 bases lining up with TRBD1. CDR1 is SGHNT, CDR2 YYREEE, per germline (reference sequence). V lost 1 base and J lost 0; bases outside the gene matches: 10. The CDR3 is 18 residues long. CDR3 nucleotide sequence: TGTGCCAGCAGCTTGCGGGCCTCAGGGGGGGACTCTGGAAACACCATATATTTT. Protein: CASSLRASGGDSGNTIYF. Full variable domain (missing parts from reference TRBV5-4 and TRBJ1-3): ETGVTQSPTHLIKTRGQQVTLRCSSQSGHNTVSWYQQALGQGPQFIFQYYREEENGRGNFPPRFSGLQFPNYSSELNVNALELDDSALYLCASSLRASGGDSGNTIYFGEGSWLTVV.

This clone was seen a handful of times. The J gene is TRBJ2-2, the V gene TRBV18; maybe TRBD2 (6 bases). CDR1 and CDR2 (germline): KGHSH, LQKENI. The CDR3 consists of 13 residues. Trimming took 6 bases from V and 4 from J, leaving 9 bases between them. The CDR3 reads CASSRDPTGELFF. Written as DNA, the CDR3 is TGTGCCAGCTCGCGGGACCCCACCGGGGAGCTGTTTTTT.

The J gene is TRBJ2-3, the V gene TRBV10-3, with D possibly being TRBD2 (6 bases). This CDR3 has 14 residues. V dropped 3 bases and J dropped 4 bases, with 11 bases sitting between them. In germline, CDR1 is ENHRY, CDR2 SYGVKD. The CDR3, as DNA: TGTGCCATCAGTGATCCGACTAGATCAGATACGCAGTATTTT. Amino acids: CAISDPTRSDTQYF.

This clone was observed a few times. The rearrangement joins TRBV10-3 to TRBJ2-1, with D tentatively TRBD2 (6 bases). The V end was cut by 6 bases, the J end by 4 bases, with 16 bases between. The CDR3 extends over 15 amino acids. Germline values: CDR1 ENHRY, CDR2 SYGVKD. CDR3 sequence reads: CAIRPDYFSYNEQFF. CDR3 coding DNA: TGTGCCATCAGGCCGGACTATTTTTCGTACAATGAGCAGTTCTTC.

With regard to this clone: At one end, the junction sequence differs from germline, possibly due to a read error. The gene calls are TRBV6-5 and TRBJ1-2, with 10 bases aligning to TRBD1. The CDR3 has 11 amino acids. Germline V gene lookup returns CDR1 MNHEY and CDR2 SVGAGI. CDR3 DNA sequence: TGTGCCAGCAGTACCCGGGACAGGGGTATCTTC. Residues: CASSTRDRGIF.

This chain uses TRBV20-1 with TRBJ2-7, with TRBD1 as a possible D gene (6 bases). The length of the CDR3 is 11 residues. From germline, CDR1 is DFQATT and CDR2 SNEGSKA (reference sequence). V dropped 4 bases and J dropped 2 bases, with 6 bases sitting between them. DNA for the CDR3: TGCAGTGCTACAGGGGCCTACGAGCAGTACTTC. Protein product: CSATGAYEQYF.

The genes are TRBV7-9 and TRBJ1-1; D ambiguous. The CDR3 has 14 residues. Germline V gene data show CDR1 as SEHNR and CDR2 as FQNEAQ (reference sequence). Trimming cost V 5 bases and J 3 bases, with 13 bases left between them. For the CDR3, the DNA is TGTGCCAGCAGCCGCACTGGGCAGCACACTGAAGCTTTCTTT. Protein sequence: CASSRTGQHTEAFF.

CDR3 DNA sequence: TGTGCCAGCAGCCCTAGCGACCGATCCTACGAGCAGTACTTC. It yields the protein CASSPSDRSYEQYF. This sequence joins TRBV7-7 and TRBJ2-7, with D possibly being TRBD2 (6 bases). Trimming removed 5 bases from V and 1 base from J, with 12 bases in between. The CDR3 spans 14 residues. Germline V gives CDR1 SSHAT, CDR2 FNYEAQ (reference sequence).

J is TRBJ2-2 and V is TRBV29-1; 10 positions agree with TRBD2. CDR1 is SQVTM, CDR2 ANQGSEA, per germline. After removal of 7 bases from V and 6 bases from J, the junction contained 11 bases not matched to a gene. The CDR3 runs to 15 residues. CDR3 region: CSANLAGGKSGELFF. CDR3 bases: TGCAGCGCCAATTTAGCGGGAGGAAAATCCGGGGAGCTGTTTTTT.

This chain connects TRBV18 to TRBJ2-6, with 8 bases matching TRBD1. The CDR3 has 17 residues. The germline CDR1 and CDR2 sequences are KGHSH and LQKENI. Trimming removed 3 bases from V and 4 bases from J; junction bases left unmatched: 8. CDR3 DNA: TGTGCCAGCTCACCTTGGGACAGGTCTTACGGGGCCAACGTCCTGACTTTC. Its protein product is CASSPWDRSYGANVLTF.

With regard to this clone: Other nucleotide sequences from this sample produce the same CDR3. The chain uses TRBV29-1 and TRBJ2-6; no firm D call. The length of the CDR3 is 13 residues. The germline CDR1 and CDR2 sequences are SQVTM and ANQGSEA. Trimming shortened V by 4 bases and J by 0 bases, and 4 bases separated the two germline ends. The CDR3 nucleotides are TGCAGCGTTGTAGGCTCTGGGGCCAACGTCCTGACTTTC. Translated, it gives CSVVGSGANVLTF.

The rearrangement links TRBV5-1 to TRBJ2-2; 7 positions match TRBD2. The CDR3 contains 15 residues. The germline V gene encodes CDR1 SGHRS and CDR2 YFSETQ. V lost 4 bases and J lost 4; bases outside the gene matches: 7. As DNA, the CDR3 is TGCGCCAGCAGCACAGGACTAGAGAGCACCGGGGAGCTGTTTTTT. It yields the protein CASSTGLESTGELFF.

The V gene is TRBV6-6, the J gene TRBJ1-1; tentatively, D is TRBD1 (5 bases). The ends were cut back, 7 bases at V and 2 bases at J, with 14 bases in the middle. CDR3 size: 14 residues. Germline loops: CDR1 MNHNY, CDR2 SVGAGI (reference sequence). The DNA of the CDR3 is TGTGCCAGCACCCGCCCGGGGGTAAACACTGAAGCTTTCTTT. Residues: CASTRPGVNTEAFF.

The chain recombines TRBV4-2 with TRBJ2-2; 7 positions agree with TRBD1. Germline assignment: CDR1 LGHNA and CDR2 YNFKEQ. The ends lost 0 bases at V and 8 bases at J; junction bases unmatched: 6. The length of the CDR3 is 15 residues. CDR3 sequence (DNA): TGTGCCAGCAGCCAAGACCGAGGGGGCGCGGGGGAGCTGTTTTTT. Protein sequence: CASSQDRGGAGELFF.

The V gene is TRBV4-2, the J gene TRBJ1-1; TRBD1 agrees at 8 bases. There are 16 residues in the CDR3. J gave up 0 bases and V 4 bases, and 7 bases lay outside the gene matches. The germline V gene has CDR1 LGHNA and CDR2 YNFKEQ. The CDR3 loop is CASSLGTGLLNTEAFF. CDR3 nucleotides: TGTGCCAGCAGCCTAGGGACAGGACTTTTGAACACTGAAGCTTTCTTT.

This clone has a handful of counts. This chain joins TRBV5-4 and TRBJ2-6, with D possibly being TRBD1 (5 bases). Trimming stripped 4 bases from V and 0 bases from J, with 14 bases between. CDR3 length equals 17 residues. Germline CDR1 SGHNT, CDR2 YYREEE (reference sequence). DNA for the CDR3: TGTGCCAGCAGCATGACAGTTACCCTCTCTGGGGCCAACGTCCTGACTTTC. The encoded protein is CASSMTVTLSGANVLTF.

The V and J genes are TRBV28 and TRBJ1-4; D gene unclear. The V end was cut by 4 bases, the J end by 8 bases, with 14 bases between. This CDR3 contains 14 residues. CDR1 is MDHEN, CDR2 SYDVKM, per germline. CDR3 region: CASSSPAAGEKLFF. In nucleotides, the CDR3 is TGTGCCAGCAGTTCGCCGGCCGCGGGAGAAAAACTGTTTTTT. The full variable domain, completed using reference TRBV28 and TRBJ1-4, is DVKVTQSSRYLVKRTGEKVFLECVQDMDHENMFWYRQDPGLGLRLIYFSYDVKMKEKGDIPEGYSVSREKKERFSLILESASTNQTSMYLCASSSPAAGEKLFFGSGTQLSVL.

The chain combines TRBV7-2 with TRBJ2-2, with TRBD1 as a possible D gene (6 bases). The germline CDR1 and CDR2 sequences are SGHTA and FQGNSA. There are 14 residues in the CDR3. Trimming shortened V by 4 bases and J by 7 bases, and 13 bases separated the two germline ends. The CDR3 DNA sequence: TGTGCCAGCAGCTCCCGGACAGACAGCGGGGAGCTGTTTTTT. Translating it yields CASSSRTDSGELFF. Full variable domain (outside the CDR3, taken from reference TRBV7-2 and TRBJ2-2): GAGVSQSPSNKVTEKGKDVELRCDPISGHTALYWYRQSLGQGLEFLIYFQGNSAPDKSGLPSDRFSAERTGGSVSTLTIQRTQQEDSAVYLCASSSRTDSGELFFGEGSRLTVL.

The chain employs TRBV28 and TRBJ1-2; 9 bases fit TRBD1. Unmatched junction bases numbered 8, after V lost 4 bases and J lost 8 bases. Germline CDR1 and CDR2: MDHEN and SYDVKM. The CDR3 sequence is 14 residues long. This CDR3 reads CASSSGQGIRGYTF. For the CDR3, the DNA is TGTGCCAGCAGTTCCGGACAGGGGATACGCGGCTACACCTTC.

This chain links TRBV15 with TRBJ2-1; D call uncertain. Germline-derived CDR1 and CDR2 are LNHNV and YYDKDF (reference sequence). Trimming stripped 2 bases from V and 1 base from J, with 9 bases between. The CDR3 length is 15 residues. The CDR3 coding sequence is TGTGCCACCAGCAGATCGGGCCCTTCCTACAATGAGCAGTTCTTC. It yields the protein CATSRSGPSYNEQFF.

V usage is TRBV30 and J usage is TRBJ1-5; possibly TRBD1 for D (5 bases). The germline V gene encodes CDR1 GTSNPN and CDR2 SVGIG (reference sequence). This CDR3 spans 15 amino acids. V lost 0 bases and J lost 1, with 10 bases in between. The CDR3, as DNA: TGTGCCTGGAGTGTAGGGCAGGGCAGCAATCAGCCCCAGCATTTT. Translation: CAWSVGQGSNQPQHF.

The rearrangement joins TRBV28 to TRBJ2-1; 8 bases match TRBD2. Germline loops: CDR1 MDHEN, CDR2 SYDVKM. The CDR3 has 16 amino acids. J was trimmed by 10 bases and V by 5 bases; bases with no gene match: 16. CDR3 amino acids: CASSTPSSGSLSEQFF. The CDR3 DNA follows: TGTGCCAGCAGTACACCCTCGAGCGGGAGCCTCTCGGAGCAGTTCTTC.

The J gene is TRBJ2-3, the V gene TRBV27; D call uncertain. CDR3 length: 14 residues. Germline-derived CDR1 and CDR2 are MNHEY and SMNVEV (reference sequence). Trimming stripped 5 bases from V and 10 bases from J, with 19 bases between. The CDR3 DNA follows: TGTGCCAGCAGTGGATCAGCTACCCTCGGTCCGCAGTATTTT. This encodes CASSGSATLGPQYF.

In this sample, this clone turned up once. The rearrangement uses TRBV19 and TRBJ2-7; D is ambiguous. CDR1 and CDR2 from the germline V gene are LNHDA and SQIVND (reference sequence). The CDR3 covers 12 residues. V dropped 6 bases and J dropped 4 bases, with 10 bases sitting between them. CDR3 nucleotides: TGTGCCAGTAGATCTAACCGGTACGAGCAGTACTTC. Translating it yields CASRSNRYEQYF. The whole variable domain, remainder taken from reference TRBV19 and TRBJ2-7, is DGGITQSPKYLFRKEGQNVTLSCEQNLNHDAMYWYRQDPGQGLRLIYYSQIVNDFQKGDIAEGYSVSREKKESFPLTVTSAQKNPTAFYLCASRSNRYEQYFGPGTRLTVT.

On this clone: The identical CDR3 is also encoded by other nucleotide sequences in the sample. The V call is TRBV19, the J call TRBJ1-2, with D maybe TRBD1 (5 bases). This CDR3 comprises 14 residues. V lost 5 bases to trimming and J lost 1 base, with 11 bases between them. From germline, CDR1 is LNHDA and CDR2 SQIVND (reference sequence). In nucleotides, the CDR3 is TGTGCCAGTAGTCCGCCGACAGTTAACTATGGCTACACCTTC. This translates into CASSPPTVNYGYTF.

This clone appeared once. This chain joins TRBV6-1 and TRBJ2-3; TRBD1 agrees at 8 bases. The J segment lost 0 bases and the V segment lost 4 bases, leaving 3 bases of the junction unmatched. Germline V gene sequence: CDR1 MNHNS, CDR2 SASEGT. The CDR3 has 15 amino acids. CDR3 in amino acids: CASSARTGSTDTQYF. Here the CDR3 DNA reads TGTGCCAGCAGTGCGAGGACAGGGAGCACAGATACGCAGTATTTT.

There are a few counts of this clone. J is TRBJ1-5 and V is TRBV10-2, with 9 bases lining up with TRBD1. From germline, CDR1 is WSHSY and CDR2 SAAADI. This CDR3 has 15 amino acids. V shed 4 bases and J 7 bases; nucleotides not matched to a gene: 8. CDR3 DNA: TGCGCCAGCAGTGCCCCGGGACAGGGTGCGCAGCCCCAGCATTTT. It translates to CASSAPGQGAQPQHF.

The V and J genes are TRBV2 and TRBJ2-5, with 7 bases lining up with TRBD2. Germline-derived CDR1 and CDR2 are SNHLY and FYNNEI. Losses at the gene ends were 1 base for V and 0 bases for J; bases not matched to a gene: 2. The length of the CDR3 is 15 residues. Here the CDR3 reads CASSEGGGYQETQYF. The CDR3 bases are TGTGCCAGCAGTGAAGGGGGGGGATACCAAGAGACCCAGTACTTC.